This TCR beta chain stems from a study of shared clonotypes between healthy human individuals. Across the whole study: Donor composition was a couple of women and a few men, aged 18 to 49.

Germline V lookup: CDR1 LNHDA, CDR2 SQIVND (reference sequence). V was shortened by 11 bases and J by 7 bases, with 23 bases between the two germline ends. The CDR3 spans 15 residues. The study drew its donors from healthy HIV-negative adults without recent acute infections or vaccinations. All of the donors resided in Nashville, Tennessee, and each was a Caucasian adult. Each subset's genomic DNA was shared equally among a number of immunoSEQ plates. Produced via immunoSEQ multiplex PCR; TCRdb's table is partial and in-frame only. The sample has 550,000 to 600,000 clones, around 77% seen once. The receptor comes from a woman aged 40 to 49 in good health. Some clones in this sample may be carry-over from other donors' samples. The sample taken for sequencing was PBMCs. The chain recombines TRBV19 with TRBJ2-2, with a weak D call TRBD2 (5 bases). CDR3 sequence (DNA): TGTGCCTCCTCGGCCGGTGGAGGATGGGTCGGGGAGCTGTTTTTT. As protein: CASSAGGGWVGELFF.